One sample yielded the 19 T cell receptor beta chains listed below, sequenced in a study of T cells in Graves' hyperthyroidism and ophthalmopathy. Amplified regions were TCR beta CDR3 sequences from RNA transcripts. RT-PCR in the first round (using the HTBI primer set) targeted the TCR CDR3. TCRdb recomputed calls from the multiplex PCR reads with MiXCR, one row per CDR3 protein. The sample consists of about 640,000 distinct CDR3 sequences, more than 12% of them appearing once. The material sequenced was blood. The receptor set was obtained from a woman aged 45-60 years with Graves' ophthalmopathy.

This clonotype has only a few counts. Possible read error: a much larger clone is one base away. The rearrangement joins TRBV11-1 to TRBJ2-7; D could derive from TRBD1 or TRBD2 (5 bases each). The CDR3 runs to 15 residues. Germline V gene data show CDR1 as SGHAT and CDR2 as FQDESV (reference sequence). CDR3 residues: CVSSLGAARAYEQYF. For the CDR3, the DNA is TGTGTCAGCAGCCTCGGGGCAGCGCGCGCCTACGAGCAGTACTTC.

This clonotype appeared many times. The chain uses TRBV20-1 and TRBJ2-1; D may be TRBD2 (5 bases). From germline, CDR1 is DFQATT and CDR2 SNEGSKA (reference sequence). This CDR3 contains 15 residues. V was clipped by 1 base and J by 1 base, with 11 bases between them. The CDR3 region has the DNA TGCAGTGCTAGAGCGTCATCGGGGTCCTACAATGAGCAGTTCTTC. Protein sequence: CSARASSGSYNEQFF.

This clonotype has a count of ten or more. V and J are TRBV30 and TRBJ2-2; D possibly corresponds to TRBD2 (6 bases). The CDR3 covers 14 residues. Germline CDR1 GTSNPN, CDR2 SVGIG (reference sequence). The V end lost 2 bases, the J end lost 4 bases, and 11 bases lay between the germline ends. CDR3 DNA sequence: TGTGCCTGGAGTACGGCGGGGAGCACCGGGGAGCTGTTTTTT. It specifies CAWSTAGSTGELFF.

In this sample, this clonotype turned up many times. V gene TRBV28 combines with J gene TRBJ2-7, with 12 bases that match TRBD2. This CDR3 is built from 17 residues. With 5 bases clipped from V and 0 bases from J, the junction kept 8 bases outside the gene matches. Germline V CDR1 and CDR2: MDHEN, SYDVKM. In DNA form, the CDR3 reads TGTGCCAGCAGTCCCCGGACTAGCGGGGTTATCTCCTACGAGCAGTACTTC. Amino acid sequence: CASSPRTSGVISYEQYF.

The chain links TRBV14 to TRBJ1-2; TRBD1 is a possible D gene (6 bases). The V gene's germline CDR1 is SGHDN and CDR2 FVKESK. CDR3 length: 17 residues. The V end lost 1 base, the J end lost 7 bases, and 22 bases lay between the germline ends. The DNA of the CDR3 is TGTGCCAGCAGCCAAGGATGGGGGCGAATTGCTTCGGGTGGCTACACCTTC. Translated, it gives CASSQGWGRIASGGYTF.

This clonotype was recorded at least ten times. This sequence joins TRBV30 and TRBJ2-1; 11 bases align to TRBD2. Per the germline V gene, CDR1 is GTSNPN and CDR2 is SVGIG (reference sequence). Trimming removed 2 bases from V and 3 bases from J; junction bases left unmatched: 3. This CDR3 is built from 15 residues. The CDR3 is CAWSPGLADYNEQFF. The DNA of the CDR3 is TGTGCCTGGAGTCCGGGACTAGCGGACTACAATGAGCAGTTCTTC. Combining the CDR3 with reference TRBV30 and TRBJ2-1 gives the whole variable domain SQTIHQWPATLVQPVGSPLSLECTVEGTSNPNLYWYRQAAGRGLQLLFYSVGIGQISSEVPQNLSASRPQDRQFILSSKKLLLSDSGFYLCAWSPGLADYNEQFFGPGTRLTVL.

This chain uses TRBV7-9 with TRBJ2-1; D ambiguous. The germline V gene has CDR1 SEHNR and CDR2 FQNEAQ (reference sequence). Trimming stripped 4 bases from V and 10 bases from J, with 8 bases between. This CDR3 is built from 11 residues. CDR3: CASSSIWEQFF. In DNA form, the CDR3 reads TGTGCCAGCAGCTCCATTTGGGAGCAGTTCTTC.

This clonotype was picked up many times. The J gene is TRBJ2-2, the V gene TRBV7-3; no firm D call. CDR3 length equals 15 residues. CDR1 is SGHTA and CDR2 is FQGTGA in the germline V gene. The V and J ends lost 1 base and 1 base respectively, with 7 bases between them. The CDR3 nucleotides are TGTGCCAGCAGCTTAAGTCCGGGGAACACCGGGGAGCTGTTTTTT. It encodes CASSLSPGNTGELFF.

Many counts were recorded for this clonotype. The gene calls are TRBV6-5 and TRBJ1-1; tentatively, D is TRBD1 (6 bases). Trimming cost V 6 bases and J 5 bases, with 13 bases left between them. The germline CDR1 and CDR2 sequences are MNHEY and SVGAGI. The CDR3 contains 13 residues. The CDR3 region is CASSYRESTEAFF. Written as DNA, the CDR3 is TGTGCCAGCAGCTACAGGGAAAGTACTGAAGCTTTCTTT.

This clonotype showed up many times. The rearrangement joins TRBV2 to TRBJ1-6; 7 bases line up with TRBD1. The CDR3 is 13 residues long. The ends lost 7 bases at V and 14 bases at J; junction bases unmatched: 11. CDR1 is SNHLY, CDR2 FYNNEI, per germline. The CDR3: CASTLQGSGALHF. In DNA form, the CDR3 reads TGTGCCAGCACGTTACAGGGGAGCGGGGCCCTCCACTTT.

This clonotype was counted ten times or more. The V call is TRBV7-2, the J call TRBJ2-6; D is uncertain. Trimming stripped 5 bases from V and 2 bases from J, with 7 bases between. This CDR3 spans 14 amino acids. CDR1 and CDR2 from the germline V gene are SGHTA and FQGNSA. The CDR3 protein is CASSTYPGANVLTF. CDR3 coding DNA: TGTGCCAGCAGCACCTACCCTGGGGCCAACGTCCTGACTTTC.

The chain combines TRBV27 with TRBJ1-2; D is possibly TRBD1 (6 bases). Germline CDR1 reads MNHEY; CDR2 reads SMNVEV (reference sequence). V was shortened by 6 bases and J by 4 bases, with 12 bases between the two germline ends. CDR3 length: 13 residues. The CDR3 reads CASRPTGPYGYTF. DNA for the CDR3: TGTGCCAGCAGGCCCACAGGGCCCTATGGCTACACCTTC.

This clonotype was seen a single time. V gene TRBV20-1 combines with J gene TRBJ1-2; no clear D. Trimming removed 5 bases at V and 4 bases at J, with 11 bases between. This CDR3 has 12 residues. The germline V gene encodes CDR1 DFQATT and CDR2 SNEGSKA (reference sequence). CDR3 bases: TGCAGTGCTGGGGAATCTGGCTATGGCTACACCTTC. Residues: CSAGESGYGYTF.

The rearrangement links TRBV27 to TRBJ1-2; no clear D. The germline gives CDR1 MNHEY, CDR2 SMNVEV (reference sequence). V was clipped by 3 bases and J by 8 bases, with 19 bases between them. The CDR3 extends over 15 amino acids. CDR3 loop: CASSFDSDKYRGYTF. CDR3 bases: TGTGCCAGCAGTTTCGACTCAGACAAGTATCGCGGCTACACCTTC.

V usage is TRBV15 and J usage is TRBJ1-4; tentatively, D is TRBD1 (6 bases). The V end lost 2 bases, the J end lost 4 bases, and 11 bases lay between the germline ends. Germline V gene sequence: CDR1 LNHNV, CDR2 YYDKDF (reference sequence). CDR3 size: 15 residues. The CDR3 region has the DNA TGTGCCACCAGCAGATGGGGGCAGGGTAATGAAAAACTGTTTTTT. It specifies CATSRWGQGNEKLFF.

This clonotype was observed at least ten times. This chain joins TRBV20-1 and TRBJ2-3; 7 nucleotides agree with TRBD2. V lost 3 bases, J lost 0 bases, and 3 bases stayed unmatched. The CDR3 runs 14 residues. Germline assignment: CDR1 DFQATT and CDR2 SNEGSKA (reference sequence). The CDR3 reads CSARTGGSTDTQYF. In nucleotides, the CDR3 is TGCAGTGCTAGGACGGGAGGTAGCACAGATACGCAGTATTTT.

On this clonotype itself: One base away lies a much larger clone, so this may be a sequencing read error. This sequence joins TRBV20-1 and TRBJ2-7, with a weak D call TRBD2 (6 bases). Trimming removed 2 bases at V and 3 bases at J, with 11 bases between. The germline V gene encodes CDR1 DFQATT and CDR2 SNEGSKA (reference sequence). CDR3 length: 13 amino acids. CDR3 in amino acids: CSARSGLSYEQYF. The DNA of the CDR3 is TGCAGTGCTAGATCTGGACTAAGCTACGAGCAGTACTTC.

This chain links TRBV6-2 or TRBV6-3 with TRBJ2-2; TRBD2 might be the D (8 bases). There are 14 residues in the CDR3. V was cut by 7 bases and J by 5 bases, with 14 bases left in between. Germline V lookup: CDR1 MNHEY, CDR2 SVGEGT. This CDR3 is CASKAGGQTGELFF. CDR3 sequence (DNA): TGTGCCAGCAAGGCGGGGGGACAGACCGGGGAGCTGTTTTTT.

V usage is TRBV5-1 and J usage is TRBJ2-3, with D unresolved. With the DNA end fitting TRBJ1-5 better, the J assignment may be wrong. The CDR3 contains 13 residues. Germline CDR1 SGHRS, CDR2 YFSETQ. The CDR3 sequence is CASSLAGTNTQHF. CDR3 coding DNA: TGCGCCAGCAGTCTAGCGGGCACAAATACGCAGCATTTT.